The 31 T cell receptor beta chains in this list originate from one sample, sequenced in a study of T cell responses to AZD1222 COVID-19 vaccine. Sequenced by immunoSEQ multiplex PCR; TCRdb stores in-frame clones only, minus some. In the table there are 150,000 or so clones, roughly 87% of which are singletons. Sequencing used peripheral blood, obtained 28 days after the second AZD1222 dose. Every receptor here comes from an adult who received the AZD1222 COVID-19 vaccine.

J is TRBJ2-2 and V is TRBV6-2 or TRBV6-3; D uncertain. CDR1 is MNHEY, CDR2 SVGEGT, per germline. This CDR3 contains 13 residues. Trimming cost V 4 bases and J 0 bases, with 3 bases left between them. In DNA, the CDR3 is TGTGCCAGCAGTTCCGCGAACACCGGGGAGCTGTTTTTT. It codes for CASSSANTGELFF.

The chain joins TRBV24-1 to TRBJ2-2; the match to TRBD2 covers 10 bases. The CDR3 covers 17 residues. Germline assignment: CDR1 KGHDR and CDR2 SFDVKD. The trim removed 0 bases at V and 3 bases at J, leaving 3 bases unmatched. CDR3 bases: TGTGCCACCAGTGATTTGGGGACTAGCGACTACACCGGGGAGCTGTTTTTT. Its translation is CATSDLGTSDYTGELFF.

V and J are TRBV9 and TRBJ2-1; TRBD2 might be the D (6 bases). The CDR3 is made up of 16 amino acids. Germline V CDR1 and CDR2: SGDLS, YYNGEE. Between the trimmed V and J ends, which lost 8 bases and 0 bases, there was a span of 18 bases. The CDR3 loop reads CASGKTGALSYNEQFF. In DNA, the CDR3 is TGTGCCAGTGGGAAGACGGGAGCGCTCTCCTACAATGAGCAGTTCTTC.

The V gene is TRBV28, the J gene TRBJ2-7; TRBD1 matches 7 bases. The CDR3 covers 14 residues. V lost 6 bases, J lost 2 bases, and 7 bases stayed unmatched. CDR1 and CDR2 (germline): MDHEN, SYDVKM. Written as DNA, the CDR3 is TGTGCCAGCAGATACAGACAGGGCCCCTACGAGCAGTACTTC. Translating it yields CASRYRQGPYEQYF.

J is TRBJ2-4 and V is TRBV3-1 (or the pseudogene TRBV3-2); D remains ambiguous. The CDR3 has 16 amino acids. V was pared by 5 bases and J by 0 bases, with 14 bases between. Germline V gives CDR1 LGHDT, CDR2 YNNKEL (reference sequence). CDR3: CASSSSGALAKNIQYF. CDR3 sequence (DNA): TGTGCCAGCAGCAGCAGTGGTGCGTTAGCCAAAAACATTCAGTACTTC.

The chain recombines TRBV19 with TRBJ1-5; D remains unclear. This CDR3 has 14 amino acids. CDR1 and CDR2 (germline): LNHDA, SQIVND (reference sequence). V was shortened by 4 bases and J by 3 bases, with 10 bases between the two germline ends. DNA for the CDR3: TGTGCCAGTAGTACCGGAGACCACAATCAGCCCCAGCATTTT. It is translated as CASSTGDHNQPQHF.

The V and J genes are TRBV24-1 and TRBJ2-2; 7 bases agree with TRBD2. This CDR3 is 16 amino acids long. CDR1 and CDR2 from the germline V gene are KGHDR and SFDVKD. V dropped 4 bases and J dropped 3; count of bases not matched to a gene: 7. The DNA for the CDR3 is TGTGCCACCAGTGACCCCGGGGGGTCCGACACCGGGGAGCTGTTTTTT. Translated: CATSDPGGSDTGELFF.

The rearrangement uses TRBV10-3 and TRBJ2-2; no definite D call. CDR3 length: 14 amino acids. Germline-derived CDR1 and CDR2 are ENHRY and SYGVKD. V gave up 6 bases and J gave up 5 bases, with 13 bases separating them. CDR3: CAIRGTSGTGELFF. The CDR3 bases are TGTGCCATCAGGGGAACGAGTGGGACCGGGGAGCTGTTTTTT.

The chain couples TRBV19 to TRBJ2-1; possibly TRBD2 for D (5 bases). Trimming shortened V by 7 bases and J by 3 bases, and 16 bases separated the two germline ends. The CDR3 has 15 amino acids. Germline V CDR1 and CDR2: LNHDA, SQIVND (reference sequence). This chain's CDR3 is CASNVGSADYNEQFF. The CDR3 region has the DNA TGTGCCAGTAACGTAGGGTCAGCGGACTACAATGAGCAGTTCTTC.

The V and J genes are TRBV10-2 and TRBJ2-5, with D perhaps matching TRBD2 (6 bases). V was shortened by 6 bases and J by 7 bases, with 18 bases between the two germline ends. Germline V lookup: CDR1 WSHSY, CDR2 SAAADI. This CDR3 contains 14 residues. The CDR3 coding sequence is TGCGCCAGCAGCGAGACGCGGGGAAAAGGGACCCAGTACTTC. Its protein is CASSETRGKGTQYF.

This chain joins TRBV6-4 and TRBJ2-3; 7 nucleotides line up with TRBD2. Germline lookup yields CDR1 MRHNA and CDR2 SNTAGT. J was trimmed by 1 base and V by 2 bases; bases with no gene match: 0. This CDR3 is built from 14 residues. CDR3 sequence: CASSDTSGTDTQYF. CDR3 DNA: TGTGCCAGCAGTGACACTAGCGGCACAGATACGCAGTATTTT.

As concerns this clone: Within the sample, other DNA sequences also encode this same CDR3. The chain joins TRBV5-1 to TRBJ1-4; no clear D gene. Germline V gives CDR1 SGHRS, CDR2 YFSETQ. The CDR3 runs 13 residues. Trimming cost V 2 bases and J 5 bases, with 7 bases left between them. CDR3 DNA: TGCGCCAGCAGCTTATCGGCGAATGAAAAACTGTTTTTT. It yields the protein CASSLSANEKLFF.

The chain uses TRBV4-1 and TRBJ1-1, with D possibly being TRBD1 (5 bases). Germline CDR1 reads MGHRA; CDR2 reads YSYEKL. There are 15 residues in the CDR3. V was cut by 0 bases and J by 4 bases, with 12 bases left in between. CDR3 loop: CASSQDFARGTEAFF. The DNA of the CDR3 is TGCGCCAGCAGCCAAGATTTTGCGAGGGGCACTGAAGCTTTCTTT.

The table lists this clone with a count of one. CDR3 DNA sequence: TGCGCCAGCAGCCGACAGGGAAGCACAGATACGCAGTATTTT. It yields the protein CASSRQGSTDTQYF. This chain uses TRBV5-1 with TRBJ2-3; 7 positions match TRBD1. The length of the CDR3 is 14 residues. V lost 4 bases and J lost 0; bases outside the gene matches: 2. The germline CDR1 and CDR2 sequences are SGHRS and YFSETQ. Full variable domain (rest looked up from reference TRBV5-1 and TRBJ2-3): KAGVTQTPRYLIKTRGQQVTLSCSPISGHRSVSWYQQTPGQGLQFLFEYFSETQRNKGNFPGRFSGRQFSNSRSEMNVSTLELGDSALYLCASSRQGSTDTQYFGPGTRLTVL.

This CDR3 reads CASSHRTASYNEQFF. The CDR3 nucleotides are TGTGCCAGCAGCCACCGGACAGCGAGCTACAATGAGCAGTTCTTC. The V call is TRBV14, the J call TRBJ2-1; D perhaps matches TRBD1 (6 bases). CDR1 is SGHDN and CDR2 is FVKESK in the germline V gene. The CDR3 totals 15 residues. V lost 3 bases and J 3 bases, leaving 12 bases between the germline ends.

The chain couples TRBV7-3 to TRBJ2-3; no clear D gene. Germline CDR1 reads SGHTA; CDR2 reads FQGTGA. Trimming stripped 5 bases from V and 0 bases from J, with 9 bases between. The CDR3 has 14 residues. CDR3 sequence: CASSPTVSTDTQYF. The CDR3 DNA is TGTGCCAGCAGCCCAACTGTTAGCACAGATACGCAGTATTTT.

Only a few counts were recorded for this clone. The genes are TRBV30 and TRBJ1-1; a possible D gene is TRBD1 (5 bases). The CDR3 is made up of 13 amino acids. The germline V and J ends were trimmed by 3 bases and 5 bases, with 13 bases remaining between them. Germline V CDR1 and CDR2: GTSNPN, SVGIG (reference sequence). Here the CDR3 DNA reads TGTGCCTGGAGGCCCCCAGGGAGGACTGAAGCTTTCTTT. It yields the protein CAWRPPGRTEAFF.

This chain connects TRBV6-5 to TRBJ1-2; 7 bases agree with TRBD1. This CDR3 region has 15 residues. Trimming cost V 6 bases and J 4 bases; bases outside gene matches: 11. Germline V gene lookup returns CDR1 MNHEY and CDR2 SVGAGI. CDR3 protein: CASSRDSRVSYGYTF. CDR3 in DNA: TGTGCCAGCAGCAGGGACAGCCGTGTAAGCTATGGCTACACCTTC.

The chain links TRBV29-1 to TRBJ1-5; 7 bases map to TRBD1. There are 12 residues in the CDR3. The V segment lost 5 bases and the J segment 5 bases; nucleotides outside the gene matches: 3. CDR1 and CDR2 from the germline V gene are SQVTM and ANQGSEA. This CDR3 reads CSVTTGDQPQHF. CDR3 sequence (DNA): TGCAGCGTTACAACAGGGGATCAGCCCCAGCATTTT.

This CDR3 is CASSPQAVQNTGELFF. The CDR3 DNA sequence: TGTGCCAGCAGCCCCCAAGCGGTACAGAACACCGGGGAGCTGTTTTTT. The rearrangement joins TRBV11-3 to TRBJ2-2, with TRBD2 as a possible D gene (5 bases). Germline CDR1 and CDR2: SGHNT and YENEEA. Trimming pared 5 bases from V and 1 base from J, leaving 14 bases between. The CDR3 sequence is 16 residues long.

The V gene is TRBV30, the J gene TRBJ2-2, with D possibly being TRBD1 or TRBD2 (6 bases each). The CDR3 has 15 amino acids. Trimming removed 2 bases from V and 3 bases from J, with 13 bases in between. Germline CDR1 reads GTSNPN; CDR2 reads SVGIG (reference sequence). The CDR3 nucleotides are TGTGCCTGGAGTTTAAGAGGGGGGTACACCGGGGAGCTGTTTTTT. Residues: CAWSLRGGYTGELFF. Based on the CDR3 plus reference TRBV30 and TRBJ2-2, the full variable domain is SQTIHQWPATLVQPVGSPLSLECTVEGTSNPNLYWYRQAAGRGLQLLFYSVGIGQISSEVPQNLSASRPQDRQFILSSKKLLLSDSGFYLCAWSLRGGYTGELFFGEGSRLTVL.

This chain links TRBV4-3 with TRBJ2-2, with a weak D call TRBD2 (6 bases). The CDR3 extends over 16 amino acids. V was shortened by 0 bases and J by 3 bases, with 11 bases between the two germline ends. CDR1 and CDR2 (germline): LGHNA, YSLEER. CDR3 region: CASSQDRRAHTGELFF. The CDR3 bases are TGCGCCAGCAGCCAAGATAGGAGGGCCCACACCGGGGAGCTGTTTTTT.

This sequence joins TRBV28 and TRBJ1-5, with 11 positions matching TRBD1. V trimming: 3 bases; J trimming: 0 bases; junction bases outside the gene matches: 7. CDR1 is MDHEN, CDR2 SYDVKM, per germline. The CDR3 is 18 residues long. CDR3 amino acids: CASSFLGQGGYSNQPQHF. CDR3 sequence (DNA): TGTGCCAGCAGTTTCTTGGGACAGGGGGGTTATAGCAATCAGCCCCAGCATTTT.

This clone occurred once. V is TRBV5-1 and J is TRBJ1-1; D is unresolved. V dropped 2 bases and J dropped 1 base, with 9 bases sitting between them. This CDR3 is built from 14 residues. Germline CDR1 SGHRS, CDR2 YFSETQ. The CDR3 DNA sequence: TGCGCCAGCAGCTTACAGCCAGCGAACACTGAAGCTTTCTTT. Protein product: CASSLQPANTEAFF.

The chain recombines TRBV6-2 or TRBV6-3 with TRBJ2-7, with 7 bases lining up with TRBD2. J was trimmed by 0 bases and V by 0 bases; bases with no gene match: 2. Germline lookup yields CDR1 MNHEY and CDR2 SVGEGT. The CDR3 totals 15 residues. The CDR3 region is CASSYSRTSSYEQYF. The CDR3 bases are TGTGCCAGCAGTTACTCTAGGACTAGCTCCTACGAGCAGTACTTC.

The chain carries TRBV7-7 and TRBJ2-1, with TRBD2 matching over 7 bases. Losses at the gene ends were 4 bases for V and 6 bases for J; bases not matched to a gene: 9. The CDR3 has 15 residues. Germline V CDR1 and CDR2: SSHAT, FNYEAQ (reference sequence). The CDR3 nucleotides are TGTGCCAGCAGCTCGGCTAGCGGTGGGTTCAATGAGCAGTTCTTC. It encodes CASSSASGGFNEQFF.

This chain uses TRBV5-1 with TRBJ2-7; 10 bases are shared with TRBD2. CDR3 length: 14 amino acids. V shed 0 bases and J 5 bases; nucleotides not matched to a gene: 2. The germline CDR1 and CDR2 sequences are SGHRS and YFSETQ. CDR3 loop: CASSLGAGGDEQYF. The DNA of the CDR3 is TGCGCCAGCAGCTTGGGAGCGGGAGGGGACGAGCAGTACTTC.

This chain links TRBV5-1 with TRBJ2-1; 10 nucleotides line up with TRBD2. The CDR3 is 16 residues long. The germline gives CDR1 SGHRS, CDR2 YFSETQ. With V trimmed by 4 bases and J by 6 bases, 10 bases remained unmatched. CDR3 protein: CASSPDTSGIVNEQFF. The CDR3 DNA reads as TGCGCCAGCAGCCCGGATACTAGCGGGATAGTCAATGAGCAGTTCTTC.

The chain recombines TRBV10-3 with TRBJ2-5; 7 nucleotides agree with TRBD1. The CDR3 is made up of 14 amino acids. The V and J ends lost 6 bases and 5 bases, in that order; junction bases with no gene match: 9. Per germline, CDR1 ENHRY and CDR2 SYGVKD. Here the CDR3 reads CAISPDRDRETQYF. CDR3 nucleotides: TGTGCCATCAGCCCCGACAGGGACCGGGAGACCCAGTACTTC.

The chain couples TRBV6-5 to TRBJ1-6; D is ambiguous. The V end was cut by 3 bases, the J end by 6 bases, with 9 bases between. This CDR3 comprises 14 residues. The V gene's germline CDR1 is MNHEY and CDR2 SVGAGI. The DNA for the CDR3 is TGTGCCAGCAGTTATGGGCAGTTTAATTCACCCCTCCACTTT. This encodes CASSYGQFNSPLHF.

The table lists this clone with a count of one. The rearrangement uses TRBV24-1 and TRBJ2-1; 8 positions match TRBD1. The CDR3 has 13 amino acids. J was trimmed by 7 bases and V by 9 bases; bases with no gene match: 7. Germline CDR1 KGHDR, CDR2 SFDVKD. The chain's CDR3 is CATERTGPNEQFF. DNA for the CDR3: TGTGCCACCGAAAGGACAGGGCCGAATGAGCAGTTCTTC.